Each of the 10 T cell receptor beta chains below was sequenced from the same sample in a study of shared T cell receptors in the human thymus. Sequencing was performed with immunoSEQ multiplex PCR; in TCRdb, only in-frame clones are kept and a portion is missing. The sample carries approximately 730,000 clones, approximately 85% recorded once. These same data were also listed under a study on human thymus T cells.

The specimen was thymocytes. Every receptor here comes from a girl under two years old with a congenital heart defect.

V and J are TRBV5-1 and TRBJ1-1; perhaps TRBD1 as D (6 bases). This CDR3 contains 14 residues. CDR1 is SGHRS and CDR2 is YFSETQ in the germline V gene. The V end lost 0 bases, the J end lost 4 bases, and 10 bases lay between the germline ends. The CDR3 is CASSLGRGTTEAFF. The CDR3 bases are TGCGCCAGCAGCTTGGGTAGGGGGACCACTGAAGCTTTCTTT.

This clone was seen once. This rearrangement joins TRBV27 to TRBJ2-3; 8 bases line up with TRBD2. The CDR3 totals 14 residues. The germline CDR1 and CDR2 sequences are MNHEY and SMNVEV (reference sequence). The V segment lost 7 bases and the J segment 5 bases; nucleotides outside the gene matches: 8. The CDR3 spells CASTPAGVVDTQYF. CDR3 sequence (DNA): TGTGCCAGCACCCCAGCGGGGGTGGTAGATACGCAGTATTTT.

The chain links TRBV19 to TRBJ1-2; D not resolved. The ends were cut back, 2 bases at V and 2 bases at J, with 6 bases in the middle. Germline CDR1 is LNHDA and CDR2 is SQIVND (reference sequence). The CDR3 spans 13 residues. The CDR3 nucleotides are TGTGCCAGTAGTATACCAGGCAACTATGGCTACACCTTC. It is translated as CASSIPGNYGYTF.

V gene TRBV7-8 combines with J gene TRBJ2-1, with D possibly matching TRBD1 (6 bases). This CDR3 comprises 20 residues. Germline loops: CDR1 SGHVS, CDR2 FQNEAQ. Between the trimmed V and J ends, which lost 0 bases and 2 bases, there was a span of 23 bases. The CDR3 is CASSLAHGLQGHHTYNEQFF. CDR3 bases: TGTGCCAGCAGCTTAGCGCATGGGTTACAGGGCCACCATACCTACAATGAGCAGTTCTTC.

The chain recombines TRBV5-1 with TRBJ2-5; TRBD1 matches at 11 bases. There are 17 residues in the CDR3. The junction had 8 bases not matched to a gene; V was cut back by 1 base and J by 3 bases. CDR1 is SGHRS and CDR2 is YFSETQ in the germline V gene. The CDR3, as DNA: TGCGCCAGCAGCTTGCAACGGCAGGGACAGGGGGAAGAGACCCAGTACTTC. Residues: CASSLQRQGQGEETQYF.

Notes on this clone: Within the sample, other DNA sequences also encode this same CDR3. This chain uses TRBV20-1 with TRBJ1-3; D is ambiguous. The length of the CDR3 is 11 residues. Germline V gene sequence: CDR1 DFQATT, CDR2 SNEGSKA (reference sequence). Trimming took off 1 base at V and 7 bases at J, with 5 bases between the two ends. CDR3 residues: CSARARNTIYF. CDR3 DNA sequence: TGCAGTGCTAGAGCCCGGAACACCATATATTTT.

This clone occurred once. This sequence joins TRBV7-6 and TRBJ2-5; no firm D call. Germline assignment: CDR1 SGHVS and CDR2 FNYEAQ. CDR3 length: 13 residues. V gave up 2 bases and J gave up 4 bases, with 8 bases separating them. The CDR3 loop is CASSLLGAETQYF. Here the CDR3 DNA reads TGTGCCAGCAGCTTACTTGGAGCAGAGACCCAGTACTTC.

The chain couples TRBV7-4 to TRBJ2-5; tentatively, D is TRBD1 (6 bases). CDR1 and CDR2 from the germline V gene are SGHVT and SQSDAQ. Trimming removed 7 bases at V and 3 bases at J, with 21 bases between. The CDR3 is 16 residues long. CDR3 residues: CASNLGLGHAKETQYF. The DNA of the CDR3 is TGTGCCAGCAACTTGGGATTGGGACACGCGAAAGAGACCCAGTACTTC. Variable domain in full (rest from reference TRBV7-4 and TRBJ2-5): GAGVSQSPRYKVAKRGRDVALRCDSISGHVTLYWYRQTLGQGSEVLTYSQSDAQRDKSGRPSGRFSAERPERSVSTLKIQRTEQGDSAVYLCASNLGLGHAKETQYFGPGTRLLVL.

The V and J genes are TRBV2 and TRBJ1-4; D remains unclear. With 6 bases removed from V and 12 bases from J, the gap between germline ends came to 14 bases. This CDR3 has 12 residues. Germline CDR1 is SNHLY and CDR2 is FYNNEI. The CDR3 DNA sequence: TGTGCCAGCAGACCTAGAGGGATAGAACTGTTTTTT. It specifies CASRPRGIELFF.

The chain recombines TRBV5-1 with TRBJ2-7; 7 bases are shared with TRBD1. Germline assignment: CDR1 SGHRS and CDR2 YFSETQ. This CDR3 has 15 residues. Trimming at V came to 4 bases and at J to 1 base, leaving 8 bases not matched to a gene. CDR3 region: CASSPGTDPSYEQYF. The CDR3 nucleotides are TGCGCCAGCAGCCCCGGGACAGACCCGTCCTACGAGCAGTACTTC. Using reference TRBV5-1 and TRBJ2-7 for the parts outside the CDR3, the full variable domain is KAGVTQTPRYLIKTRGQQVTLSCSPISGHRSVSWYQQTPGQGLQFLFEYFSETQRNKGNFPGRFSGRQFSNSRSEMNVSTLELGDSALYLCASSPGTDPSYEQYFGPGTRLTVT.